This TCR beta chain was recovered during a study of naive and memory T cell subsets. CD4+ T cell IFNgamma after overnight CMV lysate exposure gave donor CMV status. The beta constant-region primer was an equimolar mix of two oligonucleotides covering TRBC1 and TRBC2. Four rounds of PCR amplified the ligated cDNA using nested alpha and beta constant-region primers plus SP2. TCRdb recomputed calls from the UMI-ligation and nested PCR reads with MiXCR, one row per CDR3 protein. This repertoire shows approximately 80,000 distinct CDR3 sequences, over 9% found once; its top ten account for 1.2%. CDR3 length: 15 amino acids. Germline CDR1 reads SNHLY; CDR2 reads FYNNEI. V gave up 11 bases and J gave up 0 bases, with 20 bases separating them.

The sequence was obtained from a human donor in good health. This chain joins TRBV2 and TRBJ2-7, with D possibly matching TRBD1 (6 bases). What was sequenced was naive CD8+ T cells from blood. The CDR3 DNA sequence: TGTGCCGTTCTTTGGAATCTGGACAGCTCCTACGAGCAGTACTTC. Its translation is CAVLWNLDSSYEQYF. Full variable domain (remainder filled in from reference TRBV2 and TRBJ2-7): EPEVTQTPSHQVTQMGQEVILRCVPISNHLYFYWYRQILGQKVEFLVSFYNNEISEKSEIFDDQFSVERPDGSNFTLKIRSTKLEDSAMYFCAVLWNLDSSYEQYFGPGTRLTVT.